Listed below are T cell receptor beta chains from one sample, sequenced in a study of blood T cell repertoires in COVID-19. Generated by immunoSEQ multiplex PCR, the TCRdb table keeps only in-frame clones and is missing some. The repertoire includes 250,000 to 400,000 clones, about 91% of them detected once, and 1.5% to 2% sits in the top ten. Material: peripheral blood. All receptors come from a woman in her thirties with COVID-19, enrolled during active disease. Each CDR3 is given with its conserved first and last residue. D genes are given only for firm matches. Clone sizes are given selectively: once, few, many, or a class where the clone is expanded.

V: TRBV7-9
D: .
J: TRBJ1-6
size: .
CDR3: CASSLQIDSPLHF
DNA: TGTGCCAGCAGCCTGCAGATTGATTCACCCCTCCACTTT

V: TRBV7-8
D: TRBD1
J: TRBJ2-7
size: .
CDR3: CASSLTGTGGTYEQYF
DNA: TGTGCCAGCAGCTTAACCGGGACAGGGGGAACCTACGAGCAGTACTTC

V: TRBV5-5
D: .
J: TRBJ2-3
size: once
CDR3: CASSSGSHSTDTQYF
DNA: TGTGCCAGCAGCTCAGGATCCCATAGCACAGATACGCAGTATTTT

V: TRBV28
D: .
J: TRBJ1-5
size: once
CDR3: CASSLQGGNQPQHF
DNA: TGTGCCAGCAGTCTCCAGGGCGGCAATCAGCCCCAGCATTTT

V: TRBV2
D: .
J: TRBJ1-5
size: .
CDR3: CASSDGRLRQPQHF
DNA: TGTGCCAGCAGTGATGGTCGGTTGAGACAGCCCCAGCATTTT

V: TRBV19
D: TRBD1
J: TRBJ1-5
size: .
CDR3: CASSSTGYSNQPQHF
DNA: TGTGCCAGTAGTTCGACAGGGTATAGCAATCAGCCCCAGCATTTT

V: TRBV2
D: .
J: TRBJ2-2
size: .
CDR3: CASVSDRSLPGELFF
DNA: TGTGCCAGTGTCTCGGACAGAAGCTTACCCGGGGAGCTGTTTTTT

V: TRBV4-3
D: TRBD2
J: TRBJ2-3
size: .
CDR3: CASSQRVGGGNTDTQYF
DNA: TGCGCCAGCAGCCAAAGGGTCGGGGGGGGAAACACAGATACGCAGTATTTT

V: TRBV18
D: .
J: TRBJ2-4
size: .
CDR3: CASSPQNSAKNIQYF
DNA: TGTGCCAGCTCACCACAGAACTCGGCCAAAAACATTCAGTACTTC

V: TRBV11-2
D: .
J: TRBJ2-5
size: .
CDR3: CASSKGVVGETQYF
DNA: TGTGCCAGCAGCAAGGGGGTTGTGGGAGAGACCCAGTACTTC

V: TRBV14
D: .
J: TRBJ2-2
size: .
CDR3: CASSLQTDTGELFF
DNA: TGTGCCAGCAGCCTTCAGACAGACACCGGGGAGCTGTTTTTT

V: TRBV12-1
D: .
J: TRBJ1-2
size: .
CDR3: CASSPRDPGQGIESYTF
DNA: TGTGCCAGCAGCCCGAGGGACCCGGGACAGGGGATTGAGAGCTACACCTTC

V: TRBV28
D: .
J: TRBJ2-7
size: .
CDR3: CASSLPRVPYEQYF
DNA: TGTGCCAGCAGTTTACCCAGGGTCCCCTACGAGCAGTACTTC

V: TRBV19
D: .
J: TRBJ1-4
size: .
CDR3: CASSIDRAQEKLFF
DNA: TGTGCCAGTAGTATAGACAGGGCCCAGGAAAAACTGTTTTTT

V: TRBV19
D: .
J: TRBJ1-5
size: .
CDR3: CASSRVPSGNQPQHF
DNA: TGTGCCAGTAGTCGCGTACCGTCCGGTAATCAGCCCCAGCATTTT

V: TRBV6-5
D: TRBD2
J: TRBJ2-3
size: .
CDR3: CASSYRGGATDTQYF
DNA: TGTGCCAGCAGTTACCGGGGGGGCGCCACAGATACGCAGTATTTT

V: TRBV2
D: .
J: TRBJ1-1
size: .
CDR3: CASRAGRAFF
DNA: TGTGCCAGCAGGGCAGGTAGGGCTTTCTTT

V: TRBV5-5
D: TRBD1
J: TRBJ2-3
size: .
CDR3: CASSLETGLGTDTQYF
DNA: TGTGCCAGCAGCTTGGAGACAGGGTTGGGCACAGATACGCAGTATTTT

V: TRBV19
D: TRBD1
J: TRBJ2-2
size: .
CDR3: CASIQGQVNTGELFF
DNA: TGTGCCAGTATACAGGGACAGGTGAACACCGGGGAGCTGTTTTTT

V: TRBV6-5
D: .
J: TRBJ1-2
size: .
CDR3: CASRMATINYGYTF
DNA: TGTGCCAGCAGAATGGCCACGATCAACTATGGCTACACCTTC

V: TRBV10-2
D: .
J: TRBJ2-5
size: .
CDR3: CASSPWRVEETQYF
DNA: TGCGCCAGCAGTCCCTGGCGGGTAGAAGAGACCCAGTACTTC

V: TRBV28
D: .
J: TRBJ2-7
size: .
CDR3: CASSLPPREQYF
DNA: TGTGCCAGCAGTTTACCCCCCCGCGAGCAGTACTTC

V: TRBV6-6
D: .
J: TRBJ1-1
size: .
CDR3: CASRTLGGMNTEAFF
DNA: TGTGCCAGCAGGACTCTTGGGGGCATGAACACTGAAGCTTTCTTT

V: TRBV9
D: TRBD1
J: TRBJ2-4
size: .
CDR3: CASSPRTGLDIQYF
DNA: TGTGCCAGCAGCCCCCGGACAGGCCTGGACATTCAGTACTTC

V: TRBV4-2
D: .
J: TRBJ2-3
size: .
CDR3: CASSLIEGADTQYF
DNA: TGTGCCAGCAGCCTCATTGAGGGAGCAGATACGCAGTATTTT

V: TRBV6-6
D: .
J: TRBJ1-2
size: .
CDR3: CASRSTGTNYGYTF
DNA: TGTGCCAGCAGATCGACAGGAACCAACTATGGCTACACCTTC

V: TRBV11-3
D: TRBD1
J: TRBJ2-3
size: once
CDR3: CASSSAWDREYSDTQYF
DNA: TGTGCCAGCAGCTCAGCCTGGGACAGGGAATATTCAGATACGCAGTATTTT

V: TRBV19
D: TRBD1
J: TRBJ1-1
size: once
CDR3: CASSQTGEASEAFF
DNA: TGTGCCAGTAGTCAGACAGGGGAGGCATCTGAAGCTTTCTTT

V: TRBV11-3
D: .
J: TRBJ1-2
size: .
CDR3: CASSLTQWYGYTF
DNA: TGTGCCAGCAGCTTAACACAGTGGTATGGCTACACCTTC

V: TRBV2
D: .
J: TRBJ2-5
size: .
CDR3: CASIPLGAQETQYF
DNA: TGTGCCAGCATTCCTCTAGGGGCGCAAGAGACCCAGTACTTC

V: TRBV2
D: .
J: TRBJ2-5
size: once
CDR3: CASSEGVLGGETQYF
DNA: TGTGCCAGCAGTGAAGGAGTTCTGGGAGGAGAGACCCAGTACTTC

V: TRBV5-4
D: .
J: TRBJ1-6
size: .
CDR3: CASSLGIGENSPLHF
DNA: TGTGCCAGCAGCTTGGGGATTGGGGAGAATTCACCCCTCCACTTT

V: TRBV7-9
D: .
J: TRBJ2-1
size: .
CDR3: CASSLIGLAGGDEQFF
DNA: TGTGCCAGCAGCTTAATCGGGCTAGCAGGTGGCGATGAGCAGTTCTTC

V: TRBV5-6
D: TRBD1
J: TRBJ1-2
size: .
CDR3: CASSFGTGGYYGYTF
DNA: TGTGCCAGCAGCTTTGGGACAGGGGGTTACTATGGCTACACCTTC

V: TRBV3-1/TRBV3-2
D: .
J: TRBJ1-1
size: .
CDR3: CASSPPQSGVTEAFF
DNA: TGTGCCAGCAGCCCACCCCAGTCGGGGGTCACTGAAGCTTTCTTT

V: TRBV9
D: TRBD1
J: TRBJ2-1
size: .
CDR3: CASSVAGGNEQFF
DNA: TGTGCCAGCAGCGTCGCAGGGGGCAATGAGCAGTTCTTC

V: TRBV4-2
D: TRBD1
J: TRBJ1-5
size: .
CDR3: CASSPGQGVSQPQHF
DNA: TGTGCCAGCAGCCCGGGACAGGGAGTAAGTCAGCCCCAGCATTTT

V: TRBV20-1
D: TRBD2
J: TRBJ2-3
size: .
CDR3: CSASFVALAINTQYF
DNA: TGCAGTGCTAGTTTTGTAGCACTAGCGATTAATACGCAGTATTTT

V: TRBV10-1
D: .
J: TRBJ1-5
size: .
CDR3: CASPDRHQPQHF
DNA: TGCGCCAGCCCTGACAGGCATCAGCCCCAGCATTTT

V: TRBV28
D: TRBD2
J: TRBJ2-4
size: .
CDR3: CASRRGTSWGAKNIQYF
DNA: TGTGCCAGCAGACGAGGGACTAGCTGGGGGGCCAAAAACATTCAGTACTTC

V: TRBV15
D: .
J: TRBJ2-3
size: few
CDR3: CATRVGGDGDTQYF
DNA: TGTGCCACCAGGGTGGGCGGGGATGGAGATACGCAGTATTTT

V: TRBV7-2
D: .
J: TRBJ1-5
size: few
CDR3: CASSPQGGQPQHF
DNA: TGTGCCAGCAGCCCCCAAGGGGGTCAGCCCCAGCATTTT

V: TRBV29-1
D: .
J: TRBJ1-6
size: .
CDR3: CSVEGGRVNSPLHF
DNA: TGCAGCGTTGAAGGGGGCAGAGTCAATTCACCCCTCCACTTT

V: TRBV7-2
D: TRBD1
J: TRBJ1-2
size: .
CDR3: CASSLRGLDYGYTF
DNA: TGTGCCAGCAGCCTCAGGGGGCTAGACTATGGCTACACCTTC

V: TRBV6-5
D: TRBD2
J: TRBJ2-2
size: .
CDR3: CASSYSSGGVGELFF
DNA: TGTGCCAGCAGTTACTCTAGCGGGGGTGTCGGGGAGCTGTTTTTT